Listed here is a single T cell receptor (beta chain). The data originate from a study of T cell changes during pregnancy in multiple sclerosis. The V end lost 3 bases, the J end lost 0 bases, and 12 bases lay between the germline ends. In germline, CDR1 is GTSNPN, CDR2 SVGIG (reference sequence). The CDR3 runs 15 residues. Profiling relied on immunoSEQ multiplex PCR, and the TCRdb table lists in-frame clones only, not all of them. The data contain roughly 49,000 clones, around 93% of them singletons. Here the sequenced sample was peripheral blood, taken after pregnancy. The V call is TRBV30, the J call TRBJ1-3; a weak D match, TRBD1 (6 bases). The clonotype originates from a female donor with multiple sclerosis, enrolled in a pregnancy study. The CDR3 region is CAWRAGGHSGNTIYF. For the CDR3, the DNA is TGTGCCTGGAGGGCGGGGGGGCACTCTGGAAACACCATATATTTT.